The source of this T cell receptor beta chain is a study of PD-L1 blockade in urothelial cancer (TCRdb year 2017). Context from the whole study: All patients started therapy at some point between 2014 and 2016 and received atezolizumab 1,200 mg intravenously every 3 weeks. About 90% of the roughly 30 patients were males with bladder-origin urothelial cancer, and about 60% of the 29 reported a prior smoking history. Patients had an ECOG performance status of 0 or 1 and had received between 0 and 3 prior chemotherapy regimens. Blood samples were analyzed at 3 weeks after treatment start (second dose) and at 6 weeks after treatment start. Blood samples yielded a median of around 150,000 T cells and roughly 83,000 unique TCRs, with median clonality roughly 0.084. An exploratory multi-omic analysis was conducted of the somatic, immune and clinical correlates of response to PD-L1 blockade with atezolizumab in urothelial cancer. Pretreatment tumor samples and matched peripheral blood, collected serially before and after atezolizumab treatment, underwent TCR sequencing. Progression-free survival longer than 6 months counted as durable clinical benefit, and TCR features were additionally tested against both progression-free and overall survival. In the same patients, whole exome sequencing and RNA sequencing of pretreatment tumors were performed in addition to TCR sequencing. Durable clinical benefit was achieved by nine patients but not by the remaining 20. Over 28 patients had pretreatment blood TCR-seq, about 25 had at least one posttreatment blood collection, and about 25 had tumor TCR-seq. The paper as a whole reports these results and caveats: Because the sample size was small (n ≈ 30) and many exploratory analyses were performed, the results are intended to be hypothesis-generating. At 3 weeks after the start of treatment, tumor-associated TCR clones in peripheral blood had expanded more in patients with durable benefit (n ≈ 24, p = 0.022). A pretreatment peripheral blood TCR clonality below the median was linked to improved progression-free and overall survival.

The sample's time point, from its label and the paper: pretreatment peripheral blood. A cohort of about 30 patients with locally advanced or metastatic urothelial carcinoma, treated at Memorial Sloan Kettering on a trial protocol, was included. Peripheral blood mononuclear cells were collected pretreatment and during treatment, at between 1 and 8 total time points per patient. The Qiagen DNeasy Blood extraction kit was used to purify genomic DNA from total PBMCs and from tumor samples. PBMCs were collected pretreatment and during treatment and were isolated and stored as previously described. The CDR3 contains 14 residues, cysteine and phenylalanine counted. The CDR3 DNA has 42 bases and is translated from base 1. Trimmed from V: 6 bases; trimmed from J: 6 bases; junction bases lacking a gene match: 9. Taken from the germline V gene, the CDR1 and CDR2 loops are ENHRY and SYGVKD. To estimate absolute template abundance from read counts, synthetic TCR analog templates were spiked into each PCR. The immunoSEQ assay was used to amplify TCRbeta CDR3 regions from genomic DNA with bias-controlled V and J gene primers. Sequencing of rearranged TCRbeta segments was done at approximately 20X coverage. Processing in the source paper ran as follows. Sequencing errors were corrected by clustering and CDR3s were annotated against IMGT to assign V, D and J genes. Downstream analyses used only productive TCRbeta rearrangements, leaving out any out-of-frame or stop-codon sequences. Clonality was computed as one minus Shannon entropy normalized by the log of the number of unique productive sequences. Fisher's exact test with Benjamini-Hochberg correction, at a threshold of adjusted p below 0.01, was used to find clones that differed between time points or between blood and tumor. TCRdb obtained this table from immuneACCESS and retained in-frame rearrangements with V and J assigned. These tables miss some clones; where compared with another copy, unresolved V genes account for less than half of the shortfall, and the remainder is unexplained. The DNA gave D and trimming, while V, J and clone size come from that table. In this sample the table shows approximately 47,000 clones, 82% of which occur a single time. The top ten hold approximately 1.7% of the sample.

As for this clone: It has no known antigen specificity. No base quality information exists; no much larger clone differs at one position.

Recombination linked TRBV10-3 to TRBJ2-7; 9 of the junction bases match TRBD1. The receptor comes from a man aged 45-60 years with urothelial cancer. The sample was PBMCs, taken around atezolizumab (anti-PD-L1) treatment. The bases are TGTGCCATCAGGAATACAGGGGGCGCGGGCGAGCAGTACTTC. Protein translation: CAIRNTGGAGEQYF.